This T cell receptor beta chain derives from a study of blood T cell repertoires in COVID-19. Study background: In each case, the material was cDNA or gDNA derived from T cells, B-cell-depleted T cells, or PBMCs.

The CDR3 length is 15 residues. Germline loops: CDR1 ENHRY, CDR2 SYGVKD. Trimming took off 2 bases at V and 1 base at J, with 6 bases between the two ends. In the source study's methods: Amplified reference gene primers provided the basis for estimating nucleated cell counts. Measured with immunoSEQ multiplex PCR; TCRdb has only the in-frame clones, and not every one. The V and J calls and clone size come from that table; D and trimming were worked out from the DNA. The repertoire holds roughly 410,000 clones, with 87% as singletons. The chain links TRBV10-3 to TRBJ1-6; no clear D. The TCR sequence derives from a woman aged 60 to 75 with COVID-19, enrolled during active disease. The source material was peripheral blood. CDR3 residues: CAISEEGSYNSPLHF. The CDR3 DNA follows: TGTGCCATCAGTGAGGAGGGATCCTATAATTCACCCCTCCACTTT.